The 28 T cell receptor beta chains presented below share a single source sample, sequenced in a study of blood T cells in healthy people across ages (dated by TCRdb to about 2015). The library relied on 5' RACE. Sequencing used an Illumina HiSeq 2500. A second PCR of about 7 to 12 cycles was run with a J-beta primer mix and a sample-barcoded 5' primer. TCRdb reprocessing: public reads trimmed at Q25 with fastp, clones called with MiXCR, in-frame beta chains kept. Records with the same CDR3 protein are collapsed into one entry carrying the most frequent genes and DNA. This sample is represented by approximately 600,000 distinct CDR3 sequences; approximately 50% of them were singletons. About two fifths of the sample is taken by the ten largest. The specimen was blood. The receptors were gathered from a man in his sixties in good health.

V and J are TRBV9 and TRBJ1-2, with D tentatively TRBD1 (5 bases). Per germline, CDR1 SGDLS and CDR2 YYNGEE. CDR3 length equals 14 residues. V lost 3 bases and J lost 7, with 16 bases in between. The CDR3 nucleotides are TGTGCCAGCAGCGCTGGGGCGGGTCGGCGTGGCTACACCTTC. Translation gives CASSAGAGRRGYTF.

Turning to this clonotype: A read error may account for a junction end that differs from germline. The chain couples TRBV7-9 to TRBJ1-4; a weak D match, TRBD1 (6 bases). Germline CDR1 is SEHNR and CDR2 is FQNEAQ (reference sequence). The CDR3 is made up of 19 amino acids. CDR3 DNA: TGTGCCAGCAGTATGCGACAGCCCTTCTGGGGGCCAACTAATGAAGAACTGTTTTTT. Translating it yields CASSMRQPFWGPTNEELFF.

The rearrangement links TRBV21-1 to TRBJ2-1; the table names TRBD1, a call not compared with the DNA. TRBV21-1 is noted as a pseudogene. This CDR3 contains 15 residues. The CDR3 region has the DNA TGTGCCAGCAGCTTCCGTTGGGGCCAGGACGGTGAGCAGTTCTTC. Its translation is CASSFRWGQDGEQFF.

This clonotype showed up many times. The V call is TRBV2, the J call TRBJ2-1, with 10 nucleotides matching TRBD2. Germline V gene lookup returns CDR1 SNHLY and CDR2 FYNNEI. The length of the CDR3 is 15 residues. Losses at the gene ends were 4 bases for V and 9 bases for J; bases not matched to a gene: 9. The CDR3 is CASSVSGGTMGEQFF. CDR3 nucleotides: TGTGCCAGCAGTGTTAGCGGGGGGACCATGGGTGAGCAGTTCTTC.

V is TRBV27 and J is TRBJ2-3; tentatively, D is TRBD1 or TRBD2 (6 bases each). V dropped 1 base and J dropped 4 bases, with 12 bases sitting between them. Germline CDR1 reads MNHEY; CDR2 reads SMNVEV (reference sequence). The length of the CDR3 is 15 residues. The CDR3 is CASSLWGANPDTQYF. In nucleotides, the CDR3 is TGTGCCAGCAGTTTATGGGGGGCCAACCCAGATACGCAGTATTTT.

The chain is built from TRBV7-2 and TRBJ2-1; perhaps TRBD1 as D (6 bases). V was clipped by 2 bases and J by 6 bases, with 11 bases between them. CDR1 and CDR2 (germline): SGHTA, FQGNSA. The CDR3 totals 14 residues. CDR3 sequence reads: CASSLRQGSNEQFF. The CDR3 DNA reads TGTGCCAGCAGCTTAAGGCAGGGGAGCAATGAGCAGTTCTTC.

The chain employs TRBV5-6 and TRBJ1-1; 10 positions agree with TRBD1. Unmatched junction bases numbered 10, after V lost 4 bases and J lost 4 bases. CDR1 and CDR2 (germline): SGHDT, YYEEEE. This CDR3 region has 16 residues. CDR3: CASSARTGGGSTEAFF. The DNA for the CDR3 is TGTGCCAGCAGCGCGAGGACAGGGGGAGGGAGCACTGAAGCTTTCTTT.

Here the CDR3 reads CASSLRSLVDYGYTF. In DNA, the CDR3 is TGTGCCAGCAGTTTGCGGAGCCTGGTTGACTATGGCTACACCTTC. The chain employs TRBV28 and TRBJ1-2; D is uncertain. This CDR3 is built from 15 residues. V was clipped by 3 bases and J by 3 bases, with 14 bases between them. The germline V gene has CDR1 MDHEN and CDR2 SYDVKM.

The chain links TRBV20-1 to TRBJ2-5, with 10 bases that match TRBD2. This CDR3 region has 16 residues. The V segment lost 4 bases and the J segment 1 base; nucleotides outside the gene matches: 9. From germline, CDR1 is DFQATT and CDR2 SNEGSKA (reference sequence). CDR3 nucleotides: TGCAGTGCTACCCCAGTAGCGGGGGGCACCCAAGAGACCCAGTACTTC. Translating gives CSATPVAGGTQETQYF.

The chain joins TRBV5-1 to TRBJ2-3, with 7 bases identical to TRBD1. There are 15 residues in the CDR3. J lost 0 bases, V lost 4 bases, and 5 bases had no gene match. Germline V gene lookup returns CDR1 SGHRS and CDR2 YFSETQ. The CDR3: CASSPGQESTDTQYF. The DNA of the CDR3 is TGCGCCAGCAGCCCCGGACAGGAAAGCACAGATACGCAGTATTTT.

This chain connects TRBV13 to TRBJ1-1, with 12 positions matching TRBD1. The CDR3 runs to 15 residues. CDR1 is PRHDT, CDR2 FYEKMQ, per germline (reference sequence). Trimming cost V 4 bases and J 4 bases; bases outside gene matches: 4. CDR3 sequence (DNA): TGTGCCAGCAGCTGGGACAGGGGGCCGGGCACTGAAGCTTTCTTT. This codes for CASSWDRGPGTEAFF.

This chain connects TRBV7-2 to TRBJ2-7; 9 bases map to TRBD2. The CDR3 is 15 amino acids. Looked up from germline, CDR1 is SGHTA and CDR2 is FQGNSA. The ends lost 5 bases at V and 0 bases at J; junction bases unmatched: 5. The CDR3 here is CASSPSGAPSYEQYF. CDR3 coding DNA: TGTGCCAGCAGCCCTAGCGGGGCCCCCTCCTACGAGCAGTACTTC.

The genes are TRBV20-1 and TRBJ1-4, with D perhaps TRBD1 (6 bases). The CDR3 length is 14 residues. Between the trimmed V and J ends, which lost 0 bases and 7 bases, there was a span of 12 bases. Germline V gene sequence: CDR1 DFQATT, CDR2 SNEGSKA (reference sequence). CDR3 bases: TGCAGTGCTAGAGACAGGGAAGGGGGTGAAAAACTGTTTTTT. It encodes CSARDREGGEKLFF.

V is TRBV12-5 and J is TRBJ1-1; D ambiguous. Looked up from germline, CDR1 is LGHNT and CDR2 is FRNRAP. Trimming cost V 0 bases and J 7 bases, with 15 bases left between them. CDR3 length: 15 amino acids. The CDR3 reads CASGLVGWVNVEAFF. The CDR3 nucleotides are TGTGCTAGTGGTTTGGTAGGTTGGGTGAACGTTGAAGCTTTCTTT. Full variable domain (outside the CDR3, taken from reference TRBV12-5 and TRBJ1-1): DARVTQTPRHKVTEMGQEVTMRCQPILGHNTVFWYRQTMMQGLELLAYFRNRAPLDDSGMPKDRFSAEMPDATLATLKIQPSEPRDSAVYFCASGLVGWVNVEAFFGQGTRLTVV.

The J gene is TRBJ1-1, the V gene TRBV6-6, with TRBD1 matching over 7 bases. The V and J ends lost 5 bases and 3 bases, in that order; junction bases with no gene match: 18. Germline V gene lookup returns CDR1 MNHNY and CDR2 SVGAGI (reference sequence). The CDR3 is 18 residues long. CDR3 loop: CASSPYLGPTGRDTEAFF. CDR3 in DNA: TGTGCCAGCAGTCCCTACTTGGGCCCGACAGGGAGAGACACTGAAGCTTTCTTT.

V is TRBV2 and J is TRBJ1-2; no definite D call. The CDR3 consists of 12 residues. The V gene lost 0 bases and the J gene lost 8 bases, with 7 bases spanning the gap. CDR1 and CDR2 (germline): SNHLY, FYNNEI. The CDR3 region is CASSEAGRGYTF. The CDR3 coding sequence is TGTGCCAGCAGTGAAGCCGGGAGAGGCTACACCTTC.

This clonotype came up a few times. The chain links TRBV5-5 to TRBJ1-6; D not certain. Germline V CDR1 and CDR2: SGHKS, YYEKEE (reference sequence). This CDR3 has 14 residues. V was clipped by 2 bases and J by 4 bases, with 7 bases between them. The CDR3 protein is CASSFVVYNSPLHF. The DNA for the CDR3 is TGTGCCAGCAGCTTTGTCGTATATAATTCACCCCTCCACTTT.

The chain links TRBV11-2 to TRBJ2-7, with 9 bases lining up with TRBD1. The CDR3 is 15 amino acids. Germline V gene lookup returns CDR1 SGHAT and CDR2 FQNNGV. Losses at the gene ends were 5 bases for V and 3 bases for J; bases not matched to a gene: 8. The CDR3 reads CASSHNRDRVYEQYF. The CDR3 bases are TGTGCCAGCAGCCACAACCGGGACAGGGTCTACGAGCAGTACTTC.

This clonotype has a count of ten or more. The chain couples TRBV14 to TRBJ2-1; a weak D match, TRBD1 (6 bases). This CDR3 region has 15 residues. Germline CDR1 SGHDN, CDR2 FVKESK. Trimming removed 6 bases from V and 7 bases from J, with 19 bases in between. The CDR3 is CASRIWGPRVNEQFF. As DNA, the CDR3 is TGTGCCAGCAGGATTTGGGGGCCGCGGGTGAATGAGCAGTTCTTC.

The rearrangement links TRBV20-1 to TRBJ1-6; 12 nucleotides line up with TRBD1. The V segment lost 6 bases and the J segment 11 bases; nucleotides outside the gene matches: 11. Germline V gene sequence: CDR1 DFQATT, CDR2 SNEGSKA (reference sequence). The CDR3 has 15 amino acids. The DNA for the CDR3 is TGCAGTGCCAAACCTAGGGACAGGGGGCGCCCACCCCTCCACTTT. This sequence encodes CSAKPRDRGRPPLHF.

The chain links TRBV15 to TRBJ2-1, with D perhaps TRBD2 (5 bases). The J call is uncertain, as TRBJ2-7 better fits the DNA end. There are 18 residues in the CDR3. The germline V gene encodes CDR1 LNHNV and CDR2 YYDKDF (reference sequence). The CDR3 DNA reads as TGTGCCACCAGCAGAGATCTCAGCGGACCTCTTAGATACAATGAGCAGTACTTC. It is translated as CATSRDLSGPLRYNEQYF.

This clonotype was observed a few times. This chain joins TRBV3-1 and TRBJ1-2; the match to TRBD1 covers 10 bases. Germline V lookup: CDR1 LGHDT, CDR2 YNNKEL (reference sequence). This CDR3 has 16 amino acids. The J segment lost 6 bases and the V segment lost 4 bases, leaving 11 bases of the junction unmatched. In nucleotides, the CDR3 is TGTGCCAGCAGCCGCCAACCAGGGACAGGGGCGGATGGCTACACCTTC. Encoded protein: CASSRQPGTGADGYTF.

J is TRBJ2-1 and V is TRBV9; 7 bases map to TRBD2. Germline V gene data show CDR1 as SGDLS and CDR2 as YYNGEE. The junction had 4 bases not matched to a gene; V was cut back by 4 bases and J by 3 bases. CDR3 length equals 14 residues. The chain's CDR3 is CASSPGTNYNEQFF. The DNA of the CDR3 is TGTGCCAGCAGCCCCGGGACTAACTACAATGAGCAGTTCTTC.

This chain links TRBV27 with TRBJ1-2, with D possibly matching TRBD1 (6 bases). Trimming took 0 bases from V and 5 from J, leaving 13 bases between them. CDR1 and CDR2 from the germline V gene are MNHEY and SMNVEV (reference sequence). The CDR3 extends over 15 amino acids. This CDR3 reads CASSLSGRGEYGYTF. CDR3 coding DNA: TGTGCCAGCAGTTTATCGGGAAGGGGGGAGTATGGCTACACCTTC.

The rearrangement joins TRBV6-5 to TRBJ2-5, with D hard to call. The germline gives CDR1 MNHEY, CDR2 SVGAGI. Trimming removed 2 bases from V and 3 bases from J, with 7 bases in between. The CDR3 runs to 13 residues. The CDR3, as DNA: TGTGCCAGCAGTTACGACGCAGAAGAGACCCAGTACTTC. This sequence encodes CASSYDAEETQYF.

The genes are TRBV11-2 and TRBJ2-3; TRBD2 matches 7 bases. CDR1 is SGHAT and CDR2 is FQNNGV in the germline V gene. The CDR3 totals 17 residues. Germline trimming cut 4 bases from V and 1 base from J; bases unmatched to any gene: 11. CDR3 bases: TGTGCCAGCAGCTCCCCAGGGAGGGGTAAAGGCACAGATACGCAGTATTTT. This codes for CASSSPGRGKGTDTQYF.

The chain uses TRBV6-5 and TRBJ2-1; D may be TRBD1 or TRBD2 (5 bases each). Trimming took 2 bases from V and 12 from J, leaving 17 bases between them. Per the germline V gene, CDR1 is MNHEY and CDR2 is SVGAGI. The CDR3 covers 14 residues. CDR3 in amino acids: CASSYRQTPLGQFF. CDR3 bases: TGTGCCAGCAGTTACCGACAGACTCCACTAGGGCAGTTCTTC.

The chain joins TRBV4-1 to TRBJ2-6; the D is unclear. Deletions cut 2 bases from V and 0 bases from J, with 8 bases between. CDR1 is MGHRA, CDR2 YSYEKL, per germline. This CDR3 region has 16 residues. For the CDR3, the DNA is TGCGCCAGCAGCCAACCACAACGCTCTGGGGCCAACGTCCTGACTTTC. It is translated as CASSQPQRSGANVLTF.